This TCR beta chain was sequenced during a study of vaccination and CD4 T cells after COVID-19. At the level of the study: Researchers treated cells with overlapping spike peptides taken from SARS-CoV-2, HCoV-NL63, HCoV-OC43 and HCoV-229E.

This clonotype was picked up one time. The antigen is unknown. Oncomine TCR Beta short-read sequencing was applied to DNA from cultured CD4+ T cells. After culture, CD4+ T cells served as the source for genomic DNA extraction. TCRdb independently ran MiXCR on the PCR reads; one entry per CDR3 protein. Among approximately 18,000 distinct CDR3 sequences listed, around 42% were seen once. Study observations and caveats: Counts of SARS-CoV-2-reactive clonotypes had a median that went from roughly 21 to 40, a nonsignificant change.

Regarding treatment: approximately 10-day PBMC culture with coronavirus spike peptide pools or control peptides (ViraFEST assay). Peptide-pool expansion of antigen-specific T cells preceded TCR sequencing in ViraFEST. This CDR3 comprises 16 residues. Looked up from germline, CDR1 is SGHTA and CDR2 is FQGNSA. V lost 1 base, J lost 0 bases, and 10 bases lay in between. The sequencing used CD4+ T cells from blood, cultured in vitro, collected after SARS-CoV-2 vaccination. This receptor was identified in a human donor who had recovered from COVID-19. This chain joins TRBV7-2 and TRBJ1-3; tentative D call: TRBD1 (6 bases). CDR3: CASSLGRGNSGNTIYF. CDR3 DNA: TGTGCCAGCAGCTTAGGCAGGGGCAACTCTGGAAACACCATATATTTT.